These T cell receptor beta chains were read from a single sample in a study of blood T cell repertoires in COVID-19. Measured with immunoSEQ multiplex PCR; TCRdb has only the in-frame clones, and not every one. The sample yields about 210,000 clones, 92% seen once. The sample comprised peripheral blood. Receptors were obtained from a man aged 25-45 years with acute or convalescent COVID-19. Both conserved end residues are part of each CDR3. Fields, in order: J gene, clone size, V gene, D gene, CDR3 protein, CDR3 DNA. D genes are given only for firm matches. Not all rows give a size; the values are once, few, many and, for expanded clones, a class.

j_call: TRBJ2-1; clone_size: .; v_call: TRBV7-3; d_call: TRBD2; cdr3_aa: CASSVLAGVNGNEQFF; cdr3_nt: TGTGCCAGCAGCGTACTAGCGGGAGTCAATGGGAATGAGCAGTTCTTC
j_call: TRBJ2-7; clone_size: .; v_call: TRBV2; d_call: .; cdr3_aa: CASCESEVSYEQYF; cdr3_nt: TGTGCCAGCTGTGAGTCTGAGGTCTCCTACGAGCAGTACTTC
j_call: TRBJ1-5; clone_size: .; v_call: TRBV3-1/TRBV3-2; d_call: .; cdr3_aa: CASSLGVSDQPQHF; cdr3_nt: TGTGCCAGCAGCCTCGGGGTCTCGGATCAGCCCCAGCATTTT
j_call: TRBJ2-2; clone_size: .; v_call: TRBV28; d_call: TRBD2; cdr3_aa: CASWTSGSSSLMRTGELFF; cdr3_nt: TGTGCCAGCTGGACTAGCGGGAGTTCGAGTTTGATGAGGACCGGGGAGCTGTTTTTT
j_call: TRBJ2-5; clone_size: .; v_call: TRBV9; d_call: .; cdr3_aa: CASSVDSGGLETQYF; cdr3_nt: TGTGCCAGCAGCGTAGATTCGGGGGGCCTGGAGACCCAGTACTTC
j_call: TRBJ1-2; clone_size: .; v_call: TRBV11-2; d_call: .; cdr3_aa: CASSFSGVVDYGYTF; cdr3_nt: TGTGCCAGCAGCTTTTCAGGGGTGGTAGACTATGGCTACACCTTC
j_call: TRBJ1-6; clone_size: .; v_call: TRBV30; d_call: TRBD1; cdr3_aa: CAWNVGTVNSPLHF; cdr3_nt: TGTGCCTGGAACGTAGGGACAGTAAATTCACCCCTCCACTTT
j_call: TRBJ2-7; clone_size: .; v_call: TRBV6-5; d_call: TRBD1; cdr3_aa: CASSHDRGAYEQYF; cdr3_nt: TGTGCCAGCAGCCACGACAGGGGGGCCTACGAGCAGTACTTC
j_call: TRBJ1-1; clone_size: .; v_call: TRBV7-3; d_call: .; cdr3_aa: CASRVVGLQEINTEAFF; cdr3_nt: TGTGCCAGCAGGGTCGTGGGCCTACAGGAGATAAACACTGAAGCTTTCTTT
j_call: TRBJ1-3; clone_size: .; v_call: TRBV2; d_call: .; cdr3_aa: CASSVGHRLSGNTIYF; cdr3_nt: TGTGCCAGCAGTGTGGGACACCGACTTTCTGGAAACACCATATATTTT
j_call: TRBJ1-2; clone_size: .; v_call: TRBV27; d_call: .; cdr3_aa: CASSLYGGEGYTF; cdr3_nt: TGTGCCAGCAGTTTATATGGAGGGGAAGGCTACACCTTC
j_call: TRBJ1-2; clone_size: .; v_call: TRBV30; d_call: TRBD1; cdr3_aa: CAWTPDRGNGYTF; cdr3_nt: TGTGCCTGGACCCCGGACAGGGGCAATGGCTACACCTTC
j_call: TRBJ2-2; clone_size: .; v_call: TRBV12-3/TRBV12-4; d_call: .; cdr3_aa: CASSFSGTGELFF; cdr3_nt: TGTGCCAGCAGTTTTTCAGGGACCGGGGAGCTGTTTTTT
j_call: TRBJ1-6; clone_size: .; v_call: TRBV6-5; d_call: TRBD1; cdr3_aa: CASELDRGTGSPLHF; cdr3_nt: TGTGCCAGCGAGTTGGACAGGGGGACGGGTTCACCCCTCCACTTT
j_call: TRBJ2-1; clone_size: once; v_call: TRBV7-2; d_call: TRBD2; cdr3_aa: CASSLSPSGGLNEQFF; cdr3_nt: TGTGCCAGCAGCTTATCACCTAGCGGGGGCCTCAATGAGCAGTTCTTC
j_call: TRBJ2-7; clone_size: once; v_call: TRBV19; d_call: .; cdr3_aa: CASKPARQGEQYF; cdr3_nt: TGTGCCAGTAAGCCCGCCCGCCAGGGCGAGCAGTACTTC
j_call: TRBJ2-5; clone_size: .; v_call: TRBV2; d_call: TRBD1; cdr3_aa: CASSETGVRETQYF; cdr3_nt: TGTGCCAGCAGTGAGACAGGGGTACGGGAGACCCAGTACTTC
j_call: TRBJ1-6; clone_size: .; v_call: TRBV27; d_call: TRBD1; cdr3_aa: CASSIRTGTYSPLHF; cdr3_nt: TGTGCCAGCAGTATAAGGACAGGGACCTATTCACCCCTCCACTTT
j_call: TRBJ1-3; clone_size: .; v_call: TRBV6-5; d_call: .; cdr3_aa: CASSYSPGLPGNTIYF; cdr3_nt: TGTGCCAGCAGTTACTCTCCCGGACTACCTGGAAACACCATATATTTT
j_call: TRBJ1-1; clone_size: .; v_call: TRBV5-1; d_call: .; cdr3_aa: CASSLTVNTEAFF; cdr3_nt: TGCGCCAGCAGCTTGACTGTTAACACTGAAGCTTTCTTT
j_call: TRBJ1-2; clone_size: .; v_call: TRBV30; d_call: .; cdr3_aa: CAWSGAGYYGYTF; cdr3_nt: TGTGCCTGGAGTGGGGCAGGGTACTATGGCTACACCTTC
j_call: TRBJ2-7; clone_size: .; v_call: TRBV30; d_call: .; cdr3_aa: CAWSVGQLSEQYF; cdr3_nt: TGTGCCTGGAGTGTGGGCCAGCTCTCCGAGCAGTACTTC
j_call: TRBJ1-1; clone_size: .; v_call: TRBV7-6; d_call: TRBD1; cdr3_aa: CASSLVLGQRIPNEAFF; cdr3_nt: TGTGCCAGCAGCTTAGTATTGGGACAGCGAATCCCTAATGAAGCTTTCTTT
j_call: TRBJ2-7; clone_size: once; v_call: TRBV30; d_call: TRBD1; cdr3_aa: CAWSVGTGGFLSYEQYF; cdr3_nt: TGTGCCTGGAGTGTAGGGACAGGGGGCTTCCTCTCCTACGAGCAGTACTTC
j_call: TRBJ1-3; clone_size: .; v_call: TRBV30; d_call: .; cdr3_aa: CAWSVALPSSGNTIYF; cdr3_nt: TGTGCCTGGAGTGTTGCCCTACCAAGCTCTGGAAACACCATATATTTT
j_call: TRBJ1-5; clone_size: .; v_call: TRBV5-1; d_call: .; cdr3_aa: CASSFGGRGQPQHF; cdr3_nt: TGCGCCAGCAGCTTCGGGGGTAGGGGTCAGCCCCAGCATTTT
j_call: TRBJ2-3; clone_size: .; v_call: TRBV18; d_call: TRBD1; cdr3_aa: CASSRDRAGTDTQYF; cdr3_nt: TGTGCCAGCTCACGGGACAGGGCCGGCACAGATACGCAGTATTTT
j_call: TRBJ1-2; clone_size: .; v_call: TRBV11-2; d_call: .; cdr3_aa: CASSHTGNWGGYTF; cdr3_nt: TGTGCCAGCAGCCACACAGGGAATTGGGGAGGCTACACCTTC
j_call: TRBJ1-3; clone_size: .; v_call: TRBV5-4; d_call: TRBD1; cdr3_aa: CASSFPGTASGNTIYF; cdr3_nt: TGTGCCAGCAGCTTCCCCGGGACAGCCTCTGGAAACACCATATATTTT
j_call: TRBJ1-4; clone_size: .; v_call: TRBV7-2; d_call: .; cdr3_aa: CASSLVWSGNEKLFF; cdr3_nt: TGTGCCAGCAGCTTAGTGTGGTCGGGTAATGAAAAACTGTTTTTT
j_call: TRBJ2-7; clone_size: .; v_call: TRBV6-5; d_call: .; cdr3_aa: CASTGVGEQYF; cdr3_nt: TGTGCCAGCACCGGGGTGGGTGAGCAGTACTTC
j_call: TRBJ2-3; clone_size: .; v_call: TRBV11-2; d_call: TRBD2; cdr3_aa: CASRTKAGGPRDTQYF; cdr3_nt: TGTGCCAGCAGAACAAAGGCGGGGGGGCCAAGAGATACGCAGTATTTT
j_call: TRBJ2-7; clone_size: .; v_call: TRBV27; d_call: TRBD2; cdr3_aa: CASKAGDHYEQYF; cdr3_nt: TGTGCCAGCAAAGCGGGGGATCACTACGAGCAGTACTTC
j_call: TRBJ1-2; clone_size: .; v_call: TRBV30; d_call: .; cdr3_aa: CAWSIMYGYTF; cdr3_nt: TGTGCCTGGAGTATTATGTATGGCTACACCTTC
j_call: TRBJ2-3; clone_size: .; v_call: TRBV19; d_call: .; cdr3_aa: CASSSERADTQYF; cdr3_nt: TGTGCCAGTAGTTCGGAACGGGCAGATACGCAGTATTTT
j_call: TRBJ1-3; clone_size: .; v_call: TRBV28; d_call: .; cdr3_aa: CATRDPGDTIYF; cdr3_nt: TGTGCCACTCGGGACCCGGGGGACACCATATATTTT
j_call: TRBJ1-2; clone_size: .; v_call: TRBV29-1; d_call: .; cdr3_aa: CSVPARDYGYTF; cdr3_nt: TGCAGCGTCCCTGCCCGGGATTATGGCTACACCTTC
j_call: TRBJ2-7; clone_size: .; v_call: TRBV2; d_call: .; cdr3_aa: CASSEGPTGEQYF; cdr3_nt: TGTGCCAGCAGTGAGGGACCGACAGGCGAGCAGTACTTC
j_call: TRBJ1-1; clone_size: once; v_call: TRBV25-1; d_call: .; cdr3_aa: CASSNLAPGEAFF; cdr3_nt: TGTGCCAGCAGCAACCTCGCGCCGGGTGAAGCTTTCTTT
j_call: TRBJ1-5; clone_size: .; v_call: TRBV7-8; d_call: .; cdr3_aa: CASSSTRVNNQPQHF; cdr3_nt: TGTGCCAGCAGCTCCACTCGGGTCAACAATCAGCCCCAGCATTTT
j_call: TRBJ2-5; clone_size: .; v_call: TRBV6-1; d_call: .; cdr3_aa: CASSEVWRQTQYF; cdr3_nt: TGTGCCAGCAGTGAAGTTTGGCGGCAGACCCAGTACTTC
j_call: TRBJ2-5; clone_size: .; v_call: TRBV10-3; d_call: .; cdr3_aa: CAISPQGETQYF; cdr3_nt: TGTGCCATATCCCCCCAGGGAGAGACCCAGTACTTC
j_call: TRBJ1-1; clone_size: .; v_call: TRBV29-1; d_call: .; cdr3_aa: CSVEVGGKTEAFF; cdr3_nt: TGCAGCGTTGAAGTAGGGGGTAAAACTGAAGCTTTCTTT
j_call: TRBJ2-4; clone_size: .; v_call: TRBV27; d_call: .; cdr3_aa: CATGLAKNIQYF; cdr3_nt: TGTGCCACGGGACTAGCCAAAAACATTCAGTACTTC
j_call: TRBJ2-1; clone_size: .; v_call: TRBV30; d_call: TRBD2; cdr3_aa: CAWSVAGRPYNEQFF; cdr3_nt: TGTGCCTGGAGTGTAGCGGGACGGCCTTACAATGAGCAGTTCTTC
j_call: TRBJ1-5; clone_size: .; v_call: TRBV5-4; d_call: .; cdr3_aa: CASSTAGKPQHF; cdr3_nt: TGTGCCAGCAGCACGGCGGGGAAGCCCCAGCATTTT
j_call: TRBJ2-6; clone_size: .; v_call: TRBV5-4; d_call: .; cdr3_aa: CASSAWGTSGGANVLTF; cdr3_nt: TGTGCCAGCAGCGCCTGGGGCACCTCAGGGGGGGCCAACGTCCTGACTTTC
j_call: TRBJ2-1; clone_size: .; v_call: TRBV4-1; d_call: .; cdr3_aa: CASSQGARENEQFF; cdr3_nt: TGCGCCAGCAGCCAAGGCGCCAGGGAAAATGAGCAGTTCTTC
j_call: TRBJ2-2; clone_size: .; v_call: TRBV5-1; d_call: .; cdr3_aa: CASHRDSRTGELFF; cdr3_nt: TGCGCCAGCCACCGGGACTCCAGAACCGGGGAGCTGTTTTTT
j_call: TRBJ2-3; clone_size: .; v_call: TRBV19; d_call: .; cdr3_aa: CASRGRNTDTQYF; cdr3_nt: TGTGCCAGTAGGGGCAGAAACACAGATACGCAGTATTTT
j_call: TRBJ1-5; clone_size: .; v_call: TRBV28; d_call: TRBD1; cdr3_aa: CASSVGQDRRPQHF; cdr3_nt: TGTGCCAGCAGCGTCGGACAGGACCGGAGGCCCCAGCATTTT
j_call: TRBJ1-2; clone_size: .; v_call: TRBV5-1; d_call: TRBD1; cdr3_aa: CASSFTDRPNNYGYTF; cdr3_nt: TGCGCCAGCAGCTTTACGGACAGGCCAAATAACTATGGCTACACCTTC
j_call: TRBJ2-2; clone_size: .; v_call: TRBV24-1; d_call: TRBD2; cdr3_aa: CATSDLRASGTGELFF; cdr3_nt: TGTGCCACCAGTGATTTGCGAGCTAGCGGGACCGGGGAGCTGTTTTTT